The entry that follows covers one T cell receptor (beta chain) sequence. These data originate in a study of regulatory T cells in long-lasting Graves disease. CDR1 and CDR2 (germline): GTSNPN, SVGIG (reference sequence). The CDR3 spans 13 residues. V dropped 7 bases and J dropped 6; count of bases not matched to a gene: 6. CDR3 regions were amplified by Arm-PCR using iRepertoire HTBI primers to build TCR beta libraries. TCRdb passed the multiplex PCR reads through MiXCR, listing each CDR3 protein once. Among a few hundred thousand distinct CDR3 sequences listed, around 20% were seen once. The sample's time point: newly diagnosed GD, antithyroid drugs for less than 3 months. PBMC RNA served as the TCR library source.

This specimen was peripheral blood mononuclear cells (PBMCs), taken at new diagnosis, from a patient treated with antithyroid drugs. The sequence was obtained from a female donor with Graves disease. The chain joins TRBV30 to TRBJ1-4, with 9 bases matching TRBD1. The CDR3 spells CASPGQGDEKLFF. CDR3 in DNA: TGTGCCTCCCCGGGACAGGGAGATGAAAAACTGTTTTTT.